Included here is one T cell receptor beta chain sequence, with context. These data are taken from a study of CD8+ T cells in alopecia areata. CDR3 length: 14 amino acids. Germline V gene data show CDR1 as SEHNR and CDR2 as FQNEAQ (reference sequence). V dropped 4 bases and J dropped 8 bases, with 12 bases sitting between them. Extraction and reverse transcription of RNA yielded cDNA as the sequencing template. Libraries were prepared by immunoSEQ multiplex PCR; TCRdb keeps only in-frame clonotypes and omits some of them. In the table there are approximately 220,000 clones, roughly two fifths of which are singletons. Treatment given: oral pan-JAK inhibitor, 5-10 mg twice daily. As part of sample collection, lesional scalp punch biopsies and peripheral blood were taken from alopecia areata patients.

The J gene is TRBJ1-6, the V gene TRBV7-9; D is uncertain. The TCR was taken from a human donor with alopecia areata. Sequenced material: CD4+ T cells sorted from blood, taken between weeks 30 and 35, from a patient treated with tofacitinib. As DNA, the CDR3 is TGTGCCAGCAGCTCGTTACGGTGGGATTCACCCCTCCACTTT. Translation gives CASSSLRWDSPLHF. Full variable domain (rest looked up from reference TRBV7-9 and TRBJ1-6): DTGVSQNPRHKITKRGQNVTFRCDPISEHNRLYWYRQTLGQGPEFLTYFQNEAQLEKSRLLSDRFSAERPKGSFSTLEIQRTEQGDSAMYLCASSSLRWDSPLHFGNGTRLTVT.